The 12 T cell receptor beta chains presented below share a single source sample, sequenced in a study of blood T cell repertoires in COVID-19. Clones were read by immunoSEQ multiplex PCR, and TCRdb kept only the in-frame ones, dropping some. The sample has about 18,000 clones; about 80% are singletons. The material sequenced was peripheral blood. These receptors were collected from a man older than 75 with acute or convalescent COVID-19.

This chain uses TRBV29-1 with TRBJ1-2; 9 nucleotides agree with TRBD1. CDR3 length: 13 amino acids. The germline V gene encodes CDR1 SQVTM and CDR2 ANQGSEA. The CDR3 sequence is CTTDRGDNYGYTF. Written as DNA, the CDR3 is TGCACTACGGACAGGGGCGACAACTATGGCTACACCTTC.

The chain carries TRBV4-3 and TRBJ2-1; 8 nucleotides line up with TRBD2. This CDR3 has 16 amino acids. Trimming removed 1 base from V and 3 bases from J; junction bases left unmatched: 5. Germline-derived CDR1 and CDR2 are LGHNA and YSLEER. The chain's CDR3 is CASSQARRGGYNEQFF. CDR3 bases: TGCGCCAGCAGCCAAGCTCGACGGGGGGGCTACAATGAGCAGTTCTTC.

The chain joins TRBV7-2 to TRBJ2-3, with 7 positions matching TRBD1. V shed 3 bases, J shed 4 bases, and the junction held 10 bases outside the gene matches. The length of the CDR3 is 16 residues. The germline CDR1 and CDR2 sequences are SGHTA and FQGNSA. CDR3 amino acids: CASSLYGQVLSDTQYF. The CDR3 bases are TGTGCCAGCAGCTTGTACGGACAGGTCTTATCAGATACGCAGTATTTT.

V usage is TRBV5-5 and J usage is TRBJ1-4; the match to TRBD1 covers 7 bases. This CDR3 is 15 amino acids long. Germline CDR1 and CDR2: SGHKS and YYEKEE (reference sequence). The trim removed 5 bases at V and 4 bases at J, leaving 8 bases unmatched. The CDR3 spells CASRKTGQHNEKLFF. In DNA, the CDR3 is TGTGCCAGCAGAAAAACGGGACAGCATAATGAAAAACTGTTTTTT. The complete variable domain, with remaining parts taken from reference TRBV5-5 and TRBJ1-4, reads DAGVTQSPTHLIKTRGQQVTLRCSPISGHKSVSWYQQVLGQGPQFIFQYYEKEERGRGNFPDRFSARQFPNYSSELNVNALLLGDSALYLCASRKTGQHNEKLFFGSGTQLSVL.

The CDR3 DNA sequence: TGTGCCAGCAGTGGGGGGCCACTGTACAATGAGCAGTTCTTC. The encoded protein is CASSGGPLYNEQFF. The chain carries TRBV2 and TRBJ2-1; possible D gene TRBD1, 6 bases. The germline V and J ends were trimmed by 4 bases and 4 bases, with 11 bases remaining between them. The germline CDR1 and CDR2 sequences are SNHLY and FYNNEI. The CDR3 runs 14 residues.

This chain links TRBV12-5 with TRBJ1-1, with D uncertain. V was cut by 6 bases and J by 1 base, with 9 bases left in between. CDR1 LGHNT and CDR2 FRNRAP come from the germline V gene. This CDR3 spans 13 amino acids. CDR3: CASGPDWNTEAFF. The CDR3 DNA follows: TGTGCTAGTGGCCCTGACTGGAACACTGAAGCTTTCTTT. Full variable domain (rest looked up from reference TRBV12-5 and TRBJ1-1): DARVTQTPRHKVTEMGQEVTMRCQPILGHNTVFWYRQTMMQGLELLAYFRNRAPLDDSGMPKDRFSAEMPDATLATLKIQPSEPRDSAVYFCASGPDWNTEAFFGQGTRLTVV.

The V call is TRBV29-1, the J call TRBJ2-7; possibly TRBD1 for D (6 bases). The CDR3 spans 13 residues. V was clipped by 7 bases and J by 3 bases, with 16 bases between them. Germline V lookup: CDR1 SQVTM, CDR2 ANQGSEA. The CDR3 DNA is TGCAGCGCTACATCGGACAGAATCTACGAGCAGTACTTC. This gives the protein CSATSDRIYEQYF.

This clone appeared a single time. The CDR3 region has the DNA TGTGCCAGCAGCCAAGCCGGGACAGGGGGCTATGGCTACACCTTC. Its protein is CASSQAGTGGYGYTF. This chain links TRBV6-5 with TRBJ1-2; 11 nucleotides align to TRBD1. The trim removed 6 bases at V and 4 bases at J, leaving 7 bases unmatched. Per the germline V gene, CDR1 is MNHEY and CDR2 is SVGAGI. This CDR3 has 15 amino acids.

This rearrangement joins TRBV6-2 or TRBV6-3 to TRBJ2-7; D not certain. Per germline, CDR1 MNHEY and CDR2 SVGEGT. Trimming cost V 0 bases and J 5 bases, with 14 bases left between them. The CDR3 has 15 residues. The CDR3 bases are TGTGCCAGCAGTTACTCGGCGGTCCGAACGAACGAGCAGTACTTC. Its protein is CASSYSAVRTNEQYF.

The V gene is TRBV19, the J gene TRBJ2-2; 12 bases align to TRBD2. In germline, CDR1 is LNHDA, CDR2 SQIVND (reference sequence). This CDR3 comprises 18 residues. V shed 3 bases, J shed 1 base, and the junction held 6 bases outside the gene matches. The CDR3 protein is CASSISSGGARNTGELFF. CDR3 in DNA: TGTGCCAGTAGTATTTCTAGCGGGGGGGCCCGGAACACCGGGGAGCTGTTTTTT. Combining the CDR3 with reference TRBV19 and TRBJ2-2 gives the whole variable domain DGGITQSPKYLFRKEGQNVTLSCEQNLNHDAMYWYRQDPGQGLRLIYYSQIVNDFQKGDIAEGYSVSREKKESFPLTVTSAQKNPTAFYLCASSISSGGARNTGELFFGEGSRLTVL.

The CDR3 DNA is TGTGCCAGCAGTGATGAGGGGGCGGGAAGCGCTGAAGCTTTCTTT. Translated: CASSDEGAGSAEAFF. This chain uses TRBV2 with TRBJ1-1, with TRBD1 matching over 7 bases. V gave up 3 bases and J gave up 6 bases; unmatched junction bases: 10. Germline V gene sequence: CDR1 SNHLY, CDR2 FYNNEI. There are 15 residues in the CDR3.

This sequence joins TRBV27 and TRBJ1-5; no clear D gene. The CDR3 extends over 14 amino acids. Germline V gene lookup returns CDR1 MNHEY and CDR2 SMNVEV (reference sequence). Between the trimmed V and J ends, which lost 6 bases and 6 bases, there was a span of 15 bases. DNA of the CDR3: TGTGCCAGCAGCCCAGTGGCGGTGGCTCAGCCCCAGCATTTT. Protein: CASSPVAVAQPQHF.